Following are 8 T cell receptor beta chains from one sample sequenced in a study of graft-versus-host responses after intestinal transplantation. These receptors have no known antigen. The table came from immunoSEQ multiplex PCR; TCRdb's copy has only in-frame clones and leaves some out. The sample records 98,000 or so clones, roughly 90% being singletons. The specimen was unstimulated CD4+ T cells sorted from spleen or lymph node cells, collected before intestinal transplant. Every receptor here comes from a human donor who received an intestinal transplant.

The chain links TRBV29-1 to TRBJ2-3, with 9 positions matching TRBD2. Unmatched junction bases numbered 0, after V lost 4 bases and J lost 1 base. Germline values: CDR1 SQVTM, CDR2 ANQGSEA. The CDR3 has 13 amino acids. The CDR3 region is CSVASGGTDTQYF. CDR3 DNA sequence: TGCAGCGTTGCTAGCGGGGGCACAGATACGCAGTATTTT.

This clone showed up just once. The rearrangement joins TRBV7-2 to TRBJ2-2; D is uncertain. Germline loops: CDR1 SGHTA, CDR2 FQGNSA. The V end was cut by 2 bases, the J end by 6 bases, with 13 bases between. The CDR3 extends over 15 amino acids. CDR3 amino acids: CASSLFSPGAGELFF. As DNA, the CDR3 is TGTGCCAGCAGCTTATTTAGCCCCGGAGCCGGGGAGCTGTTTTTT.

The rearrangement links TRBV5-1 to TRBJ1-6; possible D gene TRBD1, 5 bases. This CDR3 has 15 amino acids. With 3 bases removed from V and 7 bases from J, the gap between germline ends came to 14 bases. Germline loops: CDR1 SGHRS, CDR2 YFSETQ. CDR3 in amino acids: CASSSRGEENSPLHF. CDR3 coding DNA: TGCGCCAGCAGCTCCAGAGGGGAGGAGAATTCACCCCTCCACTTT.

This clone has just a few counts. The rearrangement joins TRBV27 to TRBJ2-3; no firm D call. Germline-derived CDR1 and CDR2 are MNHEY and SMNVEV (reference sequence). Trimming removed 3 bases from V and 2 bases from J, with 15 bases in between. This CDR3 is 16 amino acids long. CDR3 region: CASSLYGFGVTDTQYF. The CDR3 nucleotides read TGTGCCAGCAGTTTGTACGGTTTCGGAGTCACAGATACGCAGTATTTT.

The gene calls are TRBV7-7 and TRBJ1-1; D is ambiguous. This CDR3 comprises 13 residues. V was trimmed by 2 bases and J by 0 bases, leaving 4 bases between them. Germline loops: CDR1 SSHAT, CDR2 FNYEAQ (reference sequence). The CDR3 is CASSLQVNTEAFF. In DNA, the CDR3 is TGTGCCAGCAGCTTACAGGTGAACACTGAAGCTTTCTTT.

The chain carries TRBV6-5 and TRBJ2-1; D gene uncertain. Germline V gene lookup returns CDR1 MNHEY and CDR2 SVGAGI. The CDR3 spans 12 residues. V lost 1 base, J lost 7 bases, and 5 bases lay in between. Here the CDR3 DNA reads TGTGCCAGCAGTTACTACTTTAATGAGCAGTTCTTC. It encodes CASSYYFNEQFF.

CDR3 in DNA: TGTGCCAGCAGCGGGACTAGCGGGAGTTATACGCAGTATTTT. Its protein is CASSGTSGSYTQYF. The V call is TRBV7-6, the J call TRBJ2-3; 14 bases are shared with TRBD2. The CDR3 loop spans 14 amino acids. Germline V CDR1 and CDR2: SGHVS, FNYEAQ. Trimming removed 5 bases from V and 7 bases from J; junction bases left unmatched: 2.

The chain has TRBV11-2 and TRBJ2-1; D may correspond to TRBD1 or TRBD2 (6 bases each). The CDR3 covers 15 residues. Trimming stripped 2 bases from V and 5 bases from J, with 13 bases between. CDR1 SGHAT and CDR2 FQNNGV come from the germline V gene. The CDR3, as DNA: TGTGCCAGCAGCTTATGGGGGGCCACAGACAATGAGCAGTTCTTC. This codes for CASSLWGATDNEQFF. Looking up the rest from reference TRBV11-2 and TRBJ2-1 gives the full variable domain: EAGVAQSPRYKIIEKRQSVAFWCNPISGHATLYWYQQILGQGPKLLIQFQNNGVVDDSQLPKDRFSAERLKGVDSTLKIQPAKLEDSAVYLCASSLWGATDNEQFFGPGTRLTVL.